A selection of T cell receptor beta chains follows, all from one sample in a study of T cell responses to AZD1222 COVID-19 vaccine. This table comes from immunoSEQ multiplex PCR, and its TCRdb copy is limited to in-frame clones, with some not included. Of about 82,000 clones listed, roughly 87% were seen once; the top ten hold roughly 18%. The sample was peripheral blood, taken 28 days after the second AZD1222 dose. The receptors derive from an adult who received the AZD1222 COVID-19 vaccine. CDR3s include the opening cysteine and the closing phenylalanine or tryptophan. A D gene is named only where the DNA matches it firmly. Some rows mark clone size as missing; the rest say once, few, many or name a class of expanded clone.

cdr3_aa cdr3_nt cdr3_length d_call clone_size j_call v_call
CASSLDRYSTEAFF TGTGCCAGCAGCTTGGACAGGTACTCCACTGAAGCTTTCTTT 14 . . TRBJ1-1 TRBV5-4
CASSYSVAYGYTF TGTGCCAGCAGTTACTCGGTCGCCTATGGCTACACCTTC 13 . . TRBJ1-2 TRBV6-6
CASSYITFKTGNNQPQHF TGTGCCAGCAGTTACATTACCTTCAAGACAGGTAACAATCAGCCCCAGCATTTT 18 . . TRBJ1-5 TRBV6-2/TRBV6-3
CASSEWTEEQYF TGTGCCAGCAGTGAATGGACAGAAGAGCAGTACTTC 12 . . TRBJ2-7 TRBV25-1
CAWSVHQTGARPDTQYF TGTGCCTGGAGTGTACATCAAACAGGGGCGCGACCAGATACGCAGTATTTT 17 TRBD1 . TRBJ2-3 TRBV30
CATSSDRTANYGYTF TGTGCCACCAGCAGTGACAGGACAGCGAACTATGGCTACACCTTC 15 . . TRBJ1-2 TRBV15
CASRHRDGGNTEAFF TGCGCCAGCAGGCACCGGGACGGGGGGAACACTGAAGCTTTCTTT 15 . . TRBJ1-1 TRBV4-1
CASSLGTRAETQYF TGTGCCAGCAGCTTGGGGACTAGGGCAGAGACCCAGTACTTC 14 TRBD2 . TRBJ2-5 TRBV5-6
CAGAGLTRETQYF TGTGCCGGGGCGGGGCTGACTCGGGAGACCCAGTACTTC 13 . . TRBJ2-5 TRBV28
CASSLVLEAFF TGTGCCAGCAGCTTAGTTCTTGAAGCTTTCTTT 11 . . TRBJ1-1 TRBV11-2
CASSLTAFTAGGPGETQYF TGTGCCAGTAGTCTGACAGCCTTTACGGCGGGGGGGCCCGGAGAGACCCAGTACTTC 19 TRBD2 . TRBJ2-5 TRBV19
CASSVSGTDNSPLHF TGTGCCAGCAGTGTCTCCGGGACAGACAATTCACCCCTCCACTTT 15 TRBD1 few TRBJ1-6 TRBV6-4
CASSQRWVNQPQHF TGTGCCAGCAGCCAAAGGTGGGTTAATCAGCCCCAGCATTTT 14 . . TRBJ1-5 TRBV2
CASSRGTGGTNYGYTF TGTGCCAGCAGCCGAGGGACGGGTGGTACTAACTATGGCTACACCTTC 16 . . TRBJ1-2 TRBV6-2/TRBV6-3
CASSLPRTGGEGYGYTF TGTGCCAGCAGCTTGCCCCGGACAGGGGGGGAAGGTTATGGCTACACCTTC 17 TRBD1 . TRBJ1-2 TRBV5-4
CASSLASGSSEELFF TGTGCCAGCAGCTTAGCTTCGGGTAGCTCCGAGGAGCTGTTTTTT 15 . . TRBJ2-2 TRBV11-3
CASSSHWGTGNNSPLHF TGTGCCAGCAGCTCCCATTGGGGGACAGGAAATAATTCACCCCTCCACTTT 17 TRBD1 . TRBJ1-6 TRBV11-2
CASSLTSQSYEQYF TGTGCCAGCAGCCTGACTAGCCAGTCCTACGAGCAGTACTTC 14 TRBD2 . TRBJ2-7 TRBV5-6
CASSLYLSTEAFF TGTGCCAGCAGCTTGTATCTCAGCACTGAAGCTTTCTTT 13 . . TRBJ1-1 TRBV5-6
CASSPWTGVNTEAFF TGTGCCAGCAGCCCTTGGACAGGGGTGAACACTGAAGCTTTCTTT 15 TRBD1 . TRBJ1-1 TRBV7-9
CASSPRAGKNTEAFF TGTGCCAGCAGCCCCCGAGCCGGGAAGAACACTGAAGCTTTCTTT 15 . . TRBJ1-1 TRBV7-3
CASSLVSGQETQYF TGTGCCAGCAGCTTGGTTAGCGGGCAAGAGACCCAGTACTTC 14 TRBD2 . TRBJ2-5 TRBV5-6
CSVGARGNTEAFF TGCAGCGTTGGGGCCAGGGGAAACACTGAAGCTTTCTTT 13 . . TRBJ1-1 TRBV29-1
CASSVAGRSDTQYF TGTGCCAGCAGCGTAGCTGGCAGGTCAGATACGCAGTATTTT 14 . once TRBJ2-3 TRBV9
CAWRVQGVWGYTF TGTGCCTGGAGGGTACAGGGGGTTTGGGGCTACACCTTC 13 TRBD1 few TRBJ1-2 TRBV30
CASSFWGSGNTIYF TGTGCCAGCAGCTTCTGGGGCTCTGGAAACACCATATATTTT 14 . . TRBJ1-3 TRBV13
CASSYEAGAYGQYF TGTGCCAGCAGTTACGAAGCGGGGGCGTACGGGCAGTACTTC 14 TRBD2 once TRBJ2-7 TRBV6-5
CAWSVTGGTGELFF TGTGCCTGGAGTGTCACAGGGGGCACCGGGGAGCTGTTTTTT 14 TRBD1 . TRBJ2-2 TRBV30
CASSRGTSGQTQYF TGCGCCAGCAGCCGCGGGACTAGCGGACAGACCCAGTACTTC 14 TRBD2 . TRBJ2-5 TRBV5-1
CAWSSRPGLIQYF TGTGCCTGGAGTTCAAGACCCGGTCTCATTCAGTACTTC 13 . . TRBJ2-4 TRBV30
CASSWTGRDTEAFF TGTGCCAGCAGCTGGACAGGGAGGGACACTGAAGCTTTCTTT 14 TRBD1 . TRBJ1-1 TRBV5-4
CAWSTDPSPLHF TGTGCCTGGAGTACTGACCCTTCACCCCTCCACTTT 12 . few TRBJ1-6 TRBV30
CAGQGFVGNTIYF TGTGCCGGACAAGGGTTCGTCGGAAACACCATATATTTT 13 . . TRBJ1-3 TRBV30
CASSLWGGSNEKLFF TGTGCCAGCAGCTTGTGGGGGGGCTCTAATGAAAAACTGTTTTTT 15 . . TRBJ1-4 TRBV7-2
CASSFLLRKRDSPLHF TGTGCCAGCAGTTTTCTTTTGAGGAAACGGGATTCACCCCTCCACTTT 16 . . TRBJ1-6 TRBV28
CASSKEKGKLNTEAFF TGTGCCAGCAGCAAAGAGAAAGGAAAGCTGAACACTGAAGCTTTCTTT 16 . . TRBJ1-1 TRBV21-1
CSARAGSEQYF TGCAGTGCTAGAGCGGGATCCGAGCAGTACTTC 11 . . TRBJ2-7 TRBV20-1
CASRTAAYIKFF TGTGCCAGCAGGACGGCGGCGTACATTAAGTTCTTC 12 . . TRBJ2-1 TRBV2
CATSRGPGGYEQYF TGTGCCACCAGCAGAGGGCCTGGAGGGTACGAGCAGTACTTC 14 . . TRBJ2-7 TRBV15
CASSPRVVETQYF TGTGCCAGCTCACCAAGGGTGGTGGAGACCCAGTACTTC 13 . . TRBJ2-5 TRBV18
CASSSQGAHGYTF TGTGCCAGCAGTTCCCAGGGGGCGCATGGCTACACCTTC 13 TRBD1 . TRBJ1-2 TRBV28
CASSQEMVGILNTEAFF TGTGCCAGCAGCCAAGAGATGGTAGGCATCTTGAACACTGAAGCTTTCTTT 17 . . TRBJ1-1 TRBV4-2
CASSLTDRMNTEAFF TGTGCCAGCAGCTTAACCGACAGAATGAACACTGAAGCTTTCTTT 15 . . TRBJ1-1 TRBV5-6
CASSLQRGGELFF TGTGCCAGCAGCTTACAACGGGGCGGGGAGCTGTTTTTT 13 . . TRBJ2-2 TRBV7-3
CAWRKGSYEQYF TGTGCCTGGAGAAAGGGTTCCTACGAGCAGTACTTC 12 . . TRBJ2-7 TRBV30
CASSLVMDQPQHF TGTGCCAGCAGCTTGGTCATGGATCAGCCCCAGCATTTT 13 . . TRBJ1-5 TRBV5-5
CASSKNPPGGDYTF TGTGCCAGCAGCAAAAACCCCCCAGGGGGAGACTACACCTTC 14 . once TRBJ1-2 TRBV21-1
CASSDTSGGTDTQYF TGTGCCAGCAGTGACACTAGCGGGGGCACAGATACGCAGTATTTT 15 TRBD2 . TRBJ2-3 TRBV6-4
CASSLSQGAPYGYTF TGTGCCAGCAGCCTCAGCCAGGGGGCGCCCTATGGCTACACCTTC 15 TRBD1 . TRBJ1-2 TRBV7-3